This T cell receptor (beta chain) came from a study of T cells in Graves' hyperthyroidism and ophthalmopathy. Across the whole study: Peripheral blood was collected at initial diagnosis, before any treatment.

From RNA transcripts, TCR beta CDR3 regions were amplified. The primer set for the first-round RT-PCR of the TCR CDR3 was HTBI. TCRdb ran MiXCR on the multiplex PCR reads and lists one entry per CDR3 protein. The data show some 740,000 distinct CDR3 sequences, 11% to 15% seen once. Thyroid ultrasound, orbital computed tomography, clinical symptoms, and serum thyroxine and TRAb underpinned diagnoses. Source material for PBMCs was over 8 ml fresh peripheral blood. This clonotype has a count of ten or more. This CDR3 has 16 amino acids. V shed 6 bases and J 3 bases; nucleotides not matched to a gene: 10. Germline CDR1 and CDR2: PRHDT and FYEKMQ (reference sequence).

The sequence derives from a woman aged 18-29 years with Graves' hyperthyroidism. The chain links TRBV13 to TRBJ2-3; 9 nucleotides line up with TRBD2. The sequenced sample was blood. The CDR3: CASSFATSGRTDTQYF. In DNA form, the CDR3 reads TGTGCCAGCAGTTTTGCGACCAGCGGGAGGACAGATACGCAGTATTTT.